This TCR beta chain was found in a study of blood T cell repertoires in COVID-19. Background on the study: Sample material is recorded as cDNA or gDNA derived from T cells, B-cell-depleted T cells, or PBMCs.

The method was immunoSEQ multiplex PCR; TCRdb's version includes in-frame clones alone and lacks a portion of them. The data show around 300,000 clones, with 90% seen just once and about 1.1% held by the top ten. V dropped 0 bases and J dropped 0 bases, with 6 bases sitting between them. Germline V lookup: CDR1 KGHSH, CDR2 LQKENI. This CDR3 has 15 residues. The source material was PBMCs or T cells enriched from blood (not recorded which). This TCR came from a woman in her thirties who had recovered from COVID-19. The chain combines TRBV18 with TRBJ2-1, with D maybe TRBD1 (5 bases). The CDR3 region is CASSPPRGSYNEQFF. CDR3 sequence (DNA): TGTGCCAGCTCACCACCAAGGGGCTCCTACAATGAGCAGTTCTTC.